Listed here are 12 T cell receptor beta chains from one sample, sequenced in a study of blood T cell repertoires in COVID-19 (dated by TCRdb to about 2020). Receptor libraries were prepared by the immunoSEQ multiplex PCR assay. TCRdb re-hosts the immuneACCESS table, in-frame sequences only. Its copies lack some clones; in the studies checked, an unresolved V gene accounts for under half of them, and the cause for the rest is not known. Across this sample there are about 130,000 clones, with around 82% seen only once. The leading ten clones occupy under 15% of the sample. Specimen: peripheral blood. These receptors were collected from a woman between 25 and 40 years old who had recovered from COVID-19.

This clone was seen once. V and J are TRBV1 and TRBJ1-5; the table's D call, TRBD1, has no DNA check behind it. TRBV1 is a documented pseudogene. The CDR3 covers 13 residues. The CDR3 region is CTSSQQGNQPQHF. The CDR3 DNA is TGCACCAGCAGCCAGCAGGGCAATCAGCCCCAGCATTTT.

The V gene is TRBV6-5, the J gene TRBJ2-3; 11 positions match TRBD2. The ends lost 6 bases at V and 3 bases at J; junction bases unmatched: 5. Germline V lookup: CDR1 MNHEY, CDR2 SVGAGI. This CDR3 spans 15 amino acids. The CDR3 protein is CASRLAGAGTDTQYF. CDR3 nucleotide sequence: TGTGCCAGCAGACTAGCGGGGGCGGGTACAGATACGCAGTATTTT.

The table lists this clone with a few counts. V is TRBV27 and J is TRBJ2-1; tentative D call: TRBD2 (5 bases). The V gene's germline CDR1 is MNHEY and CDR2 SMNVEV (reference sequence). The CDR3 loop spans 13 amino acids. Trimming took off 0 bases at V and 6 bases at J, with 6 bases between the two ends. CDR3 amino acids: CASSLSRANEQFF. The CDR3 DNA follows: TGTGCCAGCAGTTTATCGAGGGCCAATGAGCAGTTCTTC.

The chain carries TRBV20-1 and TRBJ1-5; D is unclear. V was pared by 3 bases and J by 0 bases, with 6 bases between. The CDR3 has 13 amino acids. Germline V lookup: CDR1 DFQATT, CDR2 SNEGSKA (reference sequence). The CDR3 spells CSASIDSNQPQHF. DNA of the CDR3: TGCAGTGCTAGTATAGATAGCAATCAGCCCCAGCATTTT.

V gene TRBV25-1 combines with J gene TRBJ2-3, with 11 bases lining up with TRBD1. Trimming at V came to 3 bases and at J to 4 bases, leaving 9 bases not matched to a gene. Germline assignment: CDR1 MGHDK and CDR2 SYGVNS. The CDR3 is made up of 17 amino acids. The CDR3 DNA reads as TGTGCCAGCAGTGAGTGGACAGGGGGCGGAAACTCAGATACGCAGTATTTT. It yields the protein CASSEWTGGGNSDTQYF.

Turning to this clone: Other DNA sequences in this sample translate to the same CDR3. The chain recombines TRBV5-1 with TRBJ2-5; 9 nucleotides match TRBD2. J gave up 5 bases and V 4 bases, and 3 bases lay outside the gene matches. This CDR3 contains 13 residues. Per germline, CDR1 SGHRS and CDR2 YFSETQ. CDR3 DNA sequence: TGCGCCAGCAGCCTTAGCGGGAGTGAGACCCAGTACTTC. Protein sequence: CASSLSGSETQYF.

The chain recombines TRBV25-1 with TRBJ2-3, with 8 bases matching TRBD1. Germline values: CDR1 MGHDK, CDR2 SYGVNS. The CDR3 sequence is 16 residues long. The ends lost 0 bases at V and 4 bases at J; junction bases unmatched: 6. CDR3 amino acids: CASSEYPGQGPDTQYF. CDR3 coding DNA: TGTGCCAGCAGTGAATACCCTGGACAGGGACCAGATACGCAGTATTTT.

The CDR3, as DNA: TGCGCCAGCAGCTTGGACGGACAGGGGGAGGGAGATACGCAGTATTTT. Translation: CASSLDGQGEGDTQYF. This rearrangement joins TRBV5-1 to TRBJ2-3; TRBD1 aligns across 10 bases. The CDR3 has 16 residues. Germline trimming cut 0 bases from V and 5 bases from J; bases unmatched to any gene: 6. The germline CDR1 and CDR2 sequences are SGHRS and YFSETQ. Using reference TRBV5-1 and TRBJ2-3 for the parts outside the CDR3, the full variable domain is KAGVTQTPRYLIKTRGQQVTLSCSPISGHRSVSWYQQTPGQGLQFLFEYFSETQRNKGNFPGRFSGRQFSNSRSEMNVSTLELGDSALYLCASSLDGQGEGDTQYFGPGTRLTVL.

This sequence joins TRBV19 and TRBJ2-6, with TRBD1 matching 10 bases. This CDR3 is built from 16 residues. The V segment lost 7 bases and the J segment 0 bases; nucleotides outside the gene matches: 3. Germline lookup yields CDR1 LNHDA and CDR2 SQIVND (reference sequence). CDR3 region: CASTRTGGSGANVLTF. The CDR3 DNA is TGTGCCAGTACCCGGACAGGGGGCTCTGGGGCCAACGTCCTGACTTTC. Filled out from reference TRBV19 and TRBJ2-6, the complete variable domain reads DGGITQSPKYLFRKEGQNVTLSCEQNLNHDAMYWYRQDPGQGLRLIYYSQIVNDFQKGDIAEGYSVSREKKESFPLTVTSAQKNPTAFYLCASTRTGGSGANVLTFGAGSRLTVL.

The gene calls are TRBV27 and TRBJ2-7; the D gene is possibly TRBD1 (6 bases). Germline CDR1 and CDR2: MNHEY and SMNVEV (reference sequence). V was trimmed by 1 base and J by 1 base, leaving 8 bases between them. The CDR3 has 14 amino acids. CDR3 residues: CASSLWDKSYEQYF. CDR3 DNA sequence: TGTGCCAGCAGTTTATGGGACAAGTCCTACGAGCAGTACTTC.

The CDR3 DNA is TGTGCCAGTAGTACCGGACAGGGACGAGGTGGCTACACCTTC. This codes for CASSTGQGRGGYTF. This sequence joins TRBV19 and TRBJ1-2; 8 bases line up with TRBD1. V dropped 4 bases and J dropped 7; count of bases not matched to a gene: 8. CDR1 LNHDA and CDR2 SQIVND come from the germline V gene (reference sequence). This CDR3 is 14 amino acids long.

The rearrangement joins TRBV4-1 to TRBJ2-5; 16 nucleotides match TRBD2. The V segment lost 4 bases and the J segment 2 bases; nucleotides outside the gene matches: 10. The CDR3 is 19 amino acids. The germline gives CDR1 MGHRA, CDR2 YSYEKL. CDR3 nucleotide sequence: TGCGCCAGCAGCCCTCTTGGGACTAGCGGGAGGGCCGGGCAAGAGACCCAGTACTTC. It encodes CASSPLGTSGRAGQETQYF.